These T cell receptor beta chains were read from a single sample in a study of vaccination and CD4 T cells after COVID-19. TCRdb passed the PCR reads through MiXCR, listing each CDR3 protein once. The top ten clones hold 10% to 15% of a sample with tens of thousands of distinct CDR3 sequences, around 60% of them seen once. These receptors' antigens are unknown. Specimen: CD4+ T cells from blood, cultured in vitro, collected after SARS-CoV-2 vaccination. The receptor source for this set is a human donor who received a COVID-19 vaccine. Both conserved end residues are trimmed from each CDR3. D genes are given only for firm matches. The listing skips clone size in some rows; elsewhere it reads once, few, many or a size class.

abundance	v_gene	d_gene	j_gene	CDR3aa
-	TRBV2	-	TRBJ1-1	ASSGRQDQAF
-	TRBV19	TRBD1	TRBJ2-5	ASSPGTGGQETQY
-	TRBV7-2	TRBD2	TRBJ2-5	ASSSPGLAGGVETQY
few	TRBV27	-	TRBJ1-5	ASSLTRGVGNQPQH
-	TRBV7-8	-	TRBJ1-5	ASSLAGGGQPQH
few	TRBV6-1	-	TRBJ1-2	ASRDRTYGYT
-	TRBV5-1	-	TRBJ2-5	ASSLGQEETQY
-	TRBV5-4	TRBD1	TRBJ1-4	ASSLDEGARGEKLF
-	TRBV5-1	-	TRBJ1-1	ASSPTPGNTEAF
-	TRBV28	-	TRBJ2-7	ASSLYEQY
-	TRBV12-3/TRBV12-4	-	TRBJ1-5	ASSLRGASQPQH
few	TRBV6-1	-	TRBJ1-5	ASRRGNQPQH
few	TRBV7-2	TRBD2	TRBJ2-1	ASSTKTTGTSGSEQF